Below, 18 T cell receptor beta chains from the same sample are listed, as sequenced in a study of blood T cell repertoires in COVID-19. The protocol was immunoSEQ multiplex PCR, while the TCRdb copy is restricted to in-frame clones and leaves out a portion. The profile shows about 43,000 clones, just under 90% of them singletons. The specimen was peripheral blood. These TCRs come from a man aged 35 to 55 with COVID-19, enrolled during active disease.

The chain employs TRBV19 and TRBJ2-3; the match to TRBD2 covers 7 bases. Trimming cost V 1 base and J 6 bases; bases outside gene matches: 4. CDR3 length: 14 residues. The germline V gene has CDR1 LNHDA and CDR2 SQIVND (reference sequence). CDR3 nucleotides: TGTGCCAGTAGTATAGGGGGGGGAGACGATACGCAGTATTTT. Its translation: CASSIGGGDDTQYF.

The genes are TRBV12-3 or TRBV12-4 and TRBJ1-1; 8 nucleotides line up with TRBD1. J was trimmed by 6 bases and V by 5 bases; bases with no gene match: 5. The CDR3 has 13 residues. This CDR3 reads CASSQGALAEAFF. The CDR3 nucleotides read TGTGCCAGCAGTCAGGGGGCTTTAGCTGAAGCTTTCTTT.

The J gene is TRBJ1-3, the V gene TRBV6-5; D unclear. The germline V gene has CDR1 MNHEY and CDR2 SVGAGI. This CDR3 comprises 15 residues. With 6 bases removed from V and 4 bases from J, the gap between germline ends came to 16 bases. DNA of the CDR3: TGTGCCAGCAGAGACCTCGCCGGAGGCGGAAACACCATATATTTT. Translation: CASRDLAGGGNTIYF.

V usage is TRBV4-1 and J usage is TRBJ1-5, with 9 bases matching TRBD1. The CDR3 covers 13 residues. The germline V gene encodes CDR1 MGHRA and CDR2 YSYEKL. J lost 10 bases, V lost 3 bases, and 4 bases had no gene match. The chain's CDR3 is CASSQGQGSPQHF. The DNA for the CDR3 is TGCGCCAGCAGCCAGGGACAGGGTAGCCCCCAGCATTTT.

This clone has just a few counts. The V gene is TRBV5-4, the J gene TRBJ2-3, with D maybe TRBD2 (6 bases). V lost 4 bases and J lost 4, with 25 bases in between. CDR1 is SGHNT and CDR2 is YYREEE in the germline V gene (reference sequence). The CDR3 has 18 residues. CDR3 sequence reads: CASSPQGAGRIRSDTQYF. In DNA form, the CDR3 reads TGTGCCAGCAGCCCCCAAGGCGCGGGGAGGATTCGTTCAGATACGCAGTATTTT.

The V call is TRBV25-1, the J call TRBJ2-1, with 9 bases aligning to TRBD2. In germline, CDR1 is MGHDK, CDR2 SYGVNS. This CDR3 comprises 13 residues. The CDR3 here is CAGSGGFRDEQFF. CDR3 sequence (DNA): TGTGCGGGCAGCGGGGGGTTTAGGGATGAGCAGTTCTTC.

This sequence joins TRBV10-1 and TRBJ1-1; the D gene is possibly TRBD1 (5 bases). V lost 5 bases to trimming and J lost 1 base, with 20 bases between them. CDR3 length equals 17 residues. Germline lookup yields CDR1 WNHNN and CDR2 SYGVQD (reference sequence). The CDR3 loop is CASSHRGGLVGNTEAFF. CDR3 coding DNA: TGCGCCAGCAGTCATCGGGGGGGTCTAGTCGGGAACACTGAAGCTTTCTTT.

The chain is built from TRBV9 and TRBJ2-1; 9 bases map to TRBD2. The germline gives CDR1 SGDLS, CDR2 YYNGEE. The CDR3 is made up of 15 amino acids. V gave up 4 bases and J gave up 4 bases; unmatched junction bases: 6. CDR3 nucleotide sequence: TGTGCCAGCAGCCTGACTAGCGGAGCTTACAATGAGCAGTTCTTC. Encoded protein: CASSLTSGAYNEQFF. Combining the CDR3 with reference TRBV9 and TRBJ2-1 gives the whole variable domain DSGVTQTPKHLITATGQRVTLRCSPRSGDLSVYWYQQSLDQGLQFLIQYYNGEERAKGNILERFSAQQFPDLHSELNLSSLELGDSALYFCASSLTSGAYNEQFFGPGTRLTVL.

This clone was seen a few times. The chain recombines TRBV15 with TRBJ1-1; 7 bases are a match to TRBD1. This CDR3 has 14 residues. Germline CDR1 and CDR2: LNHNV and YYDKDF (reference sequence). Germline trimming cut 5 bases from V and 13 bases from J; bases unmatched to any gene: 16. The CDR3 is CATSPIPTGAFVFF. For the CDR3, the DNA is TGTGCCACCAGCCCTATCCCCACAGGGGCTTTTGTTTTCTTT.

The chain carries TRBV19 and TRBJ2-1; 13 nucleotides match TRBD2. Germline CDR1 LNHDA, CDR2 SQIVND (reference sequence). The CDR3 length is 14 residues. V lost 6 bases to trimming and J lost 7 bases; unmatched junction nucleotides: 3. In DNA, the CDR3 is TGTGCCAGTAGAAGGACTAGCGGGGGTAATGAGCAGTTCTTC. This encodes CASRRTSGGNEQFF.

The chain combines TRBV19 with TRBJ2-3; TRBD2 is a possible D gene (5 bases). Germline CDR1 LNHDA, CDR2 SQIVND (reference sequence). The CDR3 spans 11 residues. Trimming stripped 7 bases from V and 5 bases from J, with 7 bases between. The CDR3 DNA reads as TGTGCCAGTAAGGCGGGAGATACGCAGTATTTT. As protein: CASKAGDTQYF.

The chain has TRBV5-1 and TRBJ2-7, with 7 bases lining up with TRBD2. This CDR3 region has 15 residues. CDR1 is SGHRS, CDR2 YFSETQ, per germline. The trim removed 0 bases at V and 3 bases at J, leaving 6 bases unmatched. CDR3 DNA sequence: TGCGCCAGCAGCTTGGAAGCGGGGCCTAGCTACGAGCAGTACTTC. Protein: CASSLEAGPSYEQYF.

The chain links TRBV7-3 to TRBJ2-3; 7 bases are shared with TRBD2. The CDR3 totals 15 residues. The trim removed 0 bases at V and 2 bases at J, leaving 2 bases unmatched. CDR1 is SGHTA, CDR2 FQGTGA, per germline. The CDR3 region has the DNA TGTGCCAGCAGCTTAACGGGAGGGCCCACAGATACGCAGTATTTT. Its protein is CASSLTGGPTDTQYF.

V usage is TRBV15 and J usage is TRBJ1-4; TRBD1 might be the D (5 bases). The CDR3 runs to 14 residues. The V end lost 2 bases, the J end lost 3 bases, and 7 bases lay between the germline ends. The germline gives CDR1 LNHNV, CDR2 YYDKDF (reference sequence). The CDR3 nucleotides read TGTGCCACCAGCAGACAGGGCGCTAATGAAAAACTGTTTTTT. Translating it yields CATSRQGANEKLFF.

This sequence joins TRBV6-1 and TRBJ2-5, with D possibly being TRBD1 (6 bases). The CDR3 is made up of 14 amino acids. CDR1 and CDR2 (germline): MNHNS, SASEGT. Trimming pared 7 bases from V and 2 bases from J, leaving 14 bases between. The CDR3 reads CASTQGRLQETQYF. In DNA form, the CDR3 reads TGTGCCAGCACCCAGGGGAGACTTCAAGAGACCCAGTACTTC.

In nucleotides, the CDR3 is TGCAGCGTGCTGGGGGGCGAGCAGTACTTC. It encodes CSVLGGEQYF. This sequence joins TRBV29-1 and TRBJ2-7; TRBD2 might be the D (6 bases). The CDR3 runs 10 residues. Looked up from germline, CDR1 is SQVTM and CDR2 is ANQGSEA. The V and J ends lost 6 bases and 6 bases respectively, with 9 bases between them.

The V and J genes are TRBV28 and TRBJ1-1; D gene unclear. Trimming stripped 5 bases from V and 5 bases from J, with 9 bases between. Looked up from germline, CDR1 is MDHEN and CDR2 is SYDVKM. This CDR3 spans 12 amino acids. The DNA of the CDR3 is TGTGCCAGCAGTCCATTCCGGACTGAAGCTTTCTTT. It translates to CASSPFRTEAFF.

CDR3 residues: CASTPGEYTEAFF. For the CDR3, the DNA is TGCGCCAGCACCCCTGGGGAGTACACTGAAGCTTTCTTT. This rearrangement joins TRBV5-1 to TRBJ1-1; D is ambiguous. The CDR3 length is 13 residues. Germline V gives CDR1 SGHRS, CDR2 YFSETQ. The V gene lost 6 bases and the J gene lost 3 bases, with 12 bases spanning the gap.